This paragraph covers one T cell receptor (beta chain) sequence. The antigen remains undetermined. This entry belongs to a study of OX40 agonist ivuxolimab in advanced cancers. As for the study in general: Patients undergoing dose escalation presented with hepatocellular carcinoma, melanoma, renal cell or head and neck cancer. General study findings and limits: Among the least clonally expanded were partial responders at 0.1-3.0 mg/kg. In CD8+ T cells, expanded clones were on average more numerous than in CD4+.

CDR3 size: 18 residues. Germline V gene lookup returns CDR1 MDHEN and CDR2 SYDVKM. Trimming at V came to 2 bases and at J to 4 bases, leaving 11 bases not matched to a gene. The table came from immunoSEQ multiplex PCR; TCRdb's copy has only in-frame clones and leaves some out. The table has roughly 54,000 clones, 84% seen once. The input for sequencing was CD4+ or CD8+ T cells sorted from blood, taken in a trial of the OX40 agonist ivuxolimab. This clonotype originated in an adult with an advanced solid tumor such as melanoma, head and neck, liver or kidney cancer. This chain joins TRBV28 and TRBJ2-6; 7 nucleotides match TRBD2. The CDR3 spells CASSLGRGLFTGANVLTF. CDR3 in DNA: TGTGCCAGCAGTTTAGGGAGGGGCCTCTTTACAGGGGCCAACGTCCTGACTTTC.